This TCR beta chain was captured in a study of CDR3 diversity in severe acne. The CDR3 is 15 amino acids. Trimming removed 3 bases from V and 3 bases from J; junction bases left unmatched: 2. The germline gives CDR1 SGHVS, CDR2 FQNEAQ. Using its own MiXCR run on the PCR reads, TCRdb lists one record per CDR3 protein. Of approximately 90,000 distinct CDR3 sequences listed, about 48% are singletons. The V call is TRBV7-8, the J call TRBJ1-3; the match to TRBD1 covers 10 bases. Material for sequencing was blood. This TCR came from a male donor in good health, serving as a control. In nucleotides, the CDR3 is TGTGCCAGCAGCTTGGGACAGGGGATTGGAAACACCATATATTTT. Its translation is CASSLGQGIGNTIYF.